The source of this T cell receptor (beta chain) is a study of regulatory T cells in long-lasting Graves disease. General study points: Persistent disease preferred TRBV28, TRBJ1-2 and TRBJ2-5; new disease, TRBV20-1 and TRBJ2-1. The work looked only at peripheral blood and did not look at thyroid tissue.

Concerning this clonotype itself: Its antigen is still unknown. Being one base from a much bigger clone, this may be a read error.

This CDR3 spans 17 amino acids. Germline loops: CDR1 MDHEN, CDR2 SYDVKM. Trimming took 5 bases from V and 7 from J, leaving 24 bases between them. CDR3 regions were amplified by Arm-PCR using iRepertoire HTBI primers to build TCR beta libraries. One entry per CDR3 protein results from TCRdb running MiXCR on the multiplex PCR reads. Of roughly 490,000 distinct CDR3 sequences listed, approximately 23% are singletons. Regarding time point: persistent/refractory GD, antithyroid drugs over 5 years with positive TRAb. TCR sequences were obtained from RNA taken from PBMCs. The chain couples TRBV28 to TRBJ1-3; D is unclear. The sample in question was peripheral blood mononuclear cells (PBMCs), obtained when the disease was refractory, from a patient treated with antithyroid drugs. The clonotype comes from a female donor with Graves disease. The CDR3 loop reads CASSALPQWEVDNTIYF. The CDR3 nucleotides are TGTGCCAGCAGTGCCCTACCCCAGTGGGAGGTGGATAACACCATATATTTT. Looking up the rest from reference TRBV28 and TRBJ1-3 gives the full variable domain: DVKVTQSSRYLVKRTGEKVFLECVQDMDHENMFWYRQDPGLGLRLIYFSYDVKMKEKGDIPEGYSVSREKKERFSLILESASTNQTSMYLCASSALPQWEVDNTIYFGEGSWLTVV.